A single sample gave rise to the 27 T cell receptor beta chains below, sequenced in a study of PD-L1 blockade in urothelial cancer. TCRdb's copy holds only in-frame clones and misses some; the assay was immunoSEQ multiplex PCR. The sample has some 120,000 clones, 84% seen once; the top ten hold 3.2%. Time point described: pretreatment peripheral blood. The sample was PBMCs, taken around atezolizumab (anti-PD-L1) treatment. The receptors come from a man aged 45-60 years with urothelial cancer.

V is TRBV6-5 and J is TRBJ1-3; 9 bases line up with TRBD1. V lost 6 bases, J lost 1 base, and 4 bases stayed unmatched. This CDR3 has 15 amino acids. Germline values: CDR1 MNHEY, CDR2 SVGAGI. CDR3 coding DNA: TGTGCCAGCAGAAGGACAGGGGATTCTGGAAACACCATATATTTT. Protein product: CASRRTGDSGNTIYF.

This chain connects TRBV27 to TRBJ1-2, with unresolved D. Germline V gene lookup returns CDR1 MNHEY and CDR2 SMNVEV (reference sequence). CDR3 length: 12 residues. The ends were cut back, 8 bases at V and 4 bases at J, with 11 bases in the middle. The CDR3 sequence is CASSAGGYGYTF. DNA for the CDR3: TGTGCCAGCTCCGCTGGAGGCTATGGCTACACCTTC.

By sample fraction, this clone is medium-sized. V usage is TRBV19 and J usage is TRBJ1-5; no clear D. The CDR3 spans 16 residues. Germline V gene lookup returns CDR1 LNHDA and CDR2 SQIVND (reference sequence). V was cut by 3 bases and J by 6 bases, with 18 bases left in between. In nucleotides, the CDR3 is TGTGCCAGTAGTATGGGGTCCGGTGGAGGCTCTCAGCCCCAGCATTTT. It translates to CASSMGSGGGSQPQHF.

The CDR3 sequence: CASSIIHRVGQPQHF. CDR3 bases: TGTGCCAGTAGTATAATCCACAGGGTAGGGCAGCCCCAGCATTTT. This chain links TRBV19 with TRBJ1-5; a weak D match, TRBD1 (6 bases). There are 15 residues in the CDR3. Germline loops: CDR1 LNHDA, CDR2 SQIVND (reference sequence). V lost 2 bases, J lost 7 bases, and 15 bases lay in between.

This chain uses TRBV19 with TRBJ2-7; perhaps TRBD2 as D (6 bases). V dropped 5 bases and J dropped 6 bases, with 20 bases sitting between them. Germline-derived CDR1 and CDR2 are LNHDA and SQIVND (reference sequence). The CDR3 runs to 15 residues. The CDR3 DNA reads as TGTGCCAGTAGTTTGGGACCGACCGCGGGGATCGAGCAGTACTTC. Translated, it gives CASSLGPTAGIEQYF.

The V gene is TRBV9, the J gene TRBJ2-3; D is uncertain. The CDR3 contains 15 residues. CDR1 is SGDLS, CDR2 YYNGEE, per germline. Trimming stripped 3 bases from V and 5 bases from J, with 16 bases between. In DNA, the CDR3 is TGTGCCAGCAGCGCCCAAGTATCAGATTTAGATACGCAGTATTTT. It translates to CASSAQVSDLDTQYF.

The chain recombines TRBV5-4 with TRBJ2-5; 7 bases line up with TRBD1. CDR3 length: 14 amino acids. V lost 1 base to trimming and J lost 4 bases; unmatched junction nucleotides: 4. The germline V gene encodes CDR1 SGHNT and CDR2 YYREEE (reference sequence). CDR3 loop: CASSLTGAAETQYF. Here the CDR3 DNA reads TGTGCCAGCAGCTTGACAGGGGCCGCAGAGACCCAGTACTTC.

The J gene is TRBJ2-5, the V gene TRBV7-9; maybe TRBD2 (5 bases). The CDR3 totals 15 residues. The V gene's germline CDR1 is SEHNR and CDR2 FQNEAQ (reference sequence). V shed 7 bases and J shed 1 base, with 16 bases lying between them. The CDR3 bases are TGTGCCAGCACCACTCCCAAAGGAGGCCAAGAGACCCAGTACTTC. This encodes CASTTPKGGQETQYF.

In its sample, this clone was seen many times. This likely comes from a read error, as the CDR3 has no conserved phenylalanine or tryptophan at its end. The DNA is left out, because the CDR3 cannot be placed on it with certainty; the CDR3 is given as TCRdb lists it. The rearrangement uses TRBV6-1 and TRBJ1-6. The CDR3 extends over 12 residues, inclusive of both ends. Germline assignment: CDR1 MNHNS and CDR2 SASEGT. CDR3 residues: CASSDPAGDSTL.

The chain uses TRBV5-1 and TRBJ2-3; possible D gene TRBD1, 5 bases. Trimming stripped 4 bases from V and 3 bases from J, with 15 bases between. CDR1 is SGHRS and CDR2 is YFSETQ in the germline V gene. CDR3 length equals 15 residues. The CDR3 bases are TGCGCCAGCAGCCGAATGGGGCGGATGACAGATACGCAGTATTTT. This codes for CASSRMGRMTDTQYF.

The CDR3 is CASSLDQNYGYTF. The CDR3 DNA sequence: TGTGCCAGCAGCTTGGATCAGAACTATGGCTACACCTTC. The V and J genes are TRBV5-4 and TRBJ1-2; the D is unclear. The germline gives CDR1 SGHNT, CDR2 YYREEE (reference sequence). Deletions cut 0 bases from V and 2 bases from J, with 5 bases between. CDR3 size: 13 residues. Drawing the rest from reference TRBV5-4 and TRBJ1-2, the complete variable domain is ETGVTQSPTHLIKTRGQQVTLRCSSQSGHNTVSWYQQALGQGPQFIFQYYREEENGRGNFPPRFSGLQFPNYSSELNVNALELDDSALYLCASSLDQNYGYTFGSGTRLTVV.

This clone was observed once. V usage is TRBV5-1 and J usage is TRBJ2-2, with 10 bases aligning to TRBD2. Losses at the gene ends were 2 bases for V and 2 bases for J; bases not matched to a gene: 3. This CDR3 spans 16 amino acids. In germline, CDR1 is SGHRS, CDR2 YFSETQ. CDR3 residues: CASSLAGGINTGELFF. In nucleotides, the CDR3 is TGCGCCAGCAGCTTAGCGGGGGGGATAAACACCGGGGAGCTGTTTTTT.

The chain uses TRBV11-2 and TRBJ1-4; 8 nucleotides match TRBD1. V gave up 0 bases and J gave up 3 bases; unmatched junction bases: 9. Germline-derived CDR1 and CDR2 are SGHAT and FQNNGV. The CDR3 covers 18 residues. The CDR3 coding sequence is TGTGCCAGCAGCTTAGATCGTACAGGGGGAGCTCCTAATGAAAAACTGTTTTTT. Its protein is CASSLDRTGGAPNEKLFF.

CDR3 in amino acids: CASSSKGQGSVPYGYTF. Written as DNA, the CDR3 is TGTGCCAGCAGCTCTAAGGGACAGGGGTCTGTTCCCTATGGCTACACCTTC. The chain uses TRBV28 and TRBJ1-2; 10 bases are shared with TRBD1. This CDR3 has 17 amino acids. Germline loops: CDR1 MDHEN, CDR2 SYDVKM. J gave up 4 bases and V 6 bases, and 14 bases lay outside the gene matches.

The gene calls are TRBV5-1 and TRBJ2-1; tentatively, D is TRBD2 (5 bases). V was trimmed by 7 bases and J by 4 bases, leaving 21 bases between them. The CDR3 sequence is 16 residues long. Germline CDR1 SGHRS, CDR2 YFSETQ. CDR3 region: CASRAVPSSRYNEQFF. DNA for the CDR3: TGCGCCAGCCGCGCAGTTCCTAGCAGTCGATACAATGAGCAGTTCTTC.

The V call is TRBV7-8, the J call TRBJ1-2; D is unresolved. CDR3 length: 12 residues. The V end lost 2 bases, the J end lost 5 bases, and 6 bases lay between the germline ends. Germline CDR1 reads SGHVS; CDR2 reads FQNEAQ. DNA for the CDR3: TGTGCCAGCAGCTTATACGGGTATGGCTACACCTTC. The encoded protein is CASSLYGYGYTF.

This chain joins TRBV5-6 and TRBJ2-7; possible D gene TRBD2, 5 bases. Trimming removed 0 bases at V and 1 base at J, with 14 bases between. CDR3 length equals 16 residues. The V gene's germline CDR1 is SGHDT and CDR2 YYEEEE. The CDR3: CASSLARTGSSYEQYF. CDR3 in DNA: TGTGCCAGCAGCTTGGCCCGGACGGGATCTTCCTACGAGCAGTACTTC.

The chain joins TRBV7-9 to TRBJ2-1, with 8 positions matching TRBD2. This CDR3 is built from 15 residues. V lost 3 bases and J lost 9; bases outside the gene matches: 10. Per the germline V gene, CDR1 is SEHNR and CDR2 is FQNEAQ (reference sequence). CDR3 residues: CASSFREGRGIEQFF. The DNA for the CDR3 is TGTGCCAGCAGCTTCCGGGAGGGCCGAGGCATTGAGCAGTTCTTC.

By share, this clone ranks as medium-sized. The V call is TRBV27, the J call TRBJ1-1; a weak D match, TRBD1 (6 bases). Per germline, CDR1 MNHEY and CDR2 SMNVEV (reference sequence). Trimming removed 2 bases at V and 0 bases at J, with 10 bases between. This CDR3 spans 15 amino acids. CDR3 amino acids: CASSLQGYMNTEAFF. CDR3 in DNA: TGTGCCAGCAGTTTACAGGGGTACATGAACACTGAAGCTTTCTTT.

The rearrangement links TRBV5-1 to TRBJ2-4; possible D gene TRBD1, 5 bases. This CDR3 spans 15 amino acids. Looked up from germline, CDR1 is SGHRS and CDR2 is YFSETQ. V was shortened by 6 bases and J by 5 bases, with 18 bases between the two germline ends. This CDR3 reads CASTPSTLRENIQYF. As DNA, the CDR3 is TGCGCCAGCACTCCCTCGACCCTCAGGGAAAACATTCAGTACTTC.

The rearrangement uses TRBV13 and TRBJ2-2; D not certain. Germline loops: CDR1 PRHDT, CDR2 FYEKMQ (reference sequence). Trimming stripped 5 bases from V and 5 bases from J, with 9 bases between. This CDR3 is built from 13 residues. The CDR3 sequence is CASSLQYTGELFF. The DNA for the CDR3 is TGTGCCAGCAGCCTACAGTATACCGGGGAGCTGTTTTTT.

This chain joins TRBV19 and TRBJ1-5; D remains ambiguous. The CDR3 has 13 amino acids. V lost 3 bases, J lost 4 bases, and 7 bases lay in between. Germline CDR1 and CDR2: LNHDA and SQIVND (reference sequence). CDR3 in DNA: TGTGCCAGTAGTATTCAGGTAAATCAGCCCCAGCATTTT. Its translation is CASSIQVNQPQHF.

The chain carries TRBV11-3 and TRBJ2-3; 11 bases agree with TRBD2. The junction had 6 bases not matched to a gene; V was cut back by 4 bases and J by 6 bases. There are 15 residues in the CDR3. Germline assignment: CDR1 SGHNT and CDR2 YENEEA. For the CDR3, the DNA is TGTGCCAGCAGCTCCCGGACTAGCGGGTATGATACGCAGTATTTT. Protein sequence: CASSSRTSGYDTQYF.

This chain joins TRBV18 and TRBJ2-1; TRBD2 matches at 9 bases. Germline V gene data show CDR1 as KGHSH and CDR2 as LQKENI. V was pared by 3 bases and J by 5 bases, with 5 bases of the junction left unmatched. The length of the CDR3 is 15 residues. The CDR3 nucleotides read TGTGCCAGCTCACCTTGGGTAGCGGGAGACAATGAGCAGTTCTTC. This translates into CASSPWVAGDNEQFF.

This chain joins TRBV28 and TRBJ1-1, with a possible D match to TRBD1 (5 bases). Germline-derived CDR1 and CDR2 are MDHEN and SYDVKM. This CDR3 has 11 amino acids. The germline V and J ends were trimmed by 3 bases and 9 bases, with 8 bases remaining between them. CDR3 amino acids: CASSFRVQAFF. Written as DNA, the CDR3 is TGTGCCAGCAGTTTCAGGGTGCAAGCTTTCTTT.

V and J are TRBV5-3 and TRBJ2-7, with 7 bases identical to TRBD2. TRBV5-3 is recorded as an ORF, its role being uncertain. After removal of 4 bases from V and 3 bases from J, the junction contained 13 bases not matched to a gene. The CDR3 has 16 residues. CDR3 region: CARSPEVGGSFYEQYF. CDR3 nucleotide sequence: TGTGCCAGAAGCCCGGAAGTGGGCGGGAGTTTCTACGAGCAGTACTTC.

The chain has TRBV5-1 and TRBJ2-1; 13 nucleotides agree with TRBD2. This CDR3 comprises 15 residues. V lost 5 bases to trimming and J lost 15 bases; unmatched junction nucleotides: 14. The germline V gene has CDR1 SGHRS and CDR2 YFSETQ. The CDR3 sequence: CASRNAGTSGTSRFF. CDR3 nucleotide sequence: TGCGCCAGCAGAAACGCAGGGACTAGCGGGACGAGTCGGTTCTTC.